A single sample is the source of the 4 T cell receptor beta chains below, sequenced in a study of blood T cells in healthy people across ages. With a J-beta primer mix and a sample-barcoded 5' primer, a second PCR ran about 7 to 12 cycles. TCRdb re-called the 5' RACE reads with MiXCR, one entry per CDR3 protein. Among over 1,300,000 distinct CDR3 sequences, approximately 59% were seen once, and the ten largest hold 6.5% to 8.5%. Sequenced material: blood. The receptor set was obtained from a man aged 18 to 29 in good health.

The chain has TRBV7-6 and TRBJ2-5, with 10 bases lining up with TRBD2. The DNA matches TRBJ2-7 better at its end, which makes the J call doubtful. CDR1 is SGHVS, CDR2 FNYEAQ, per germline. The CDR3 length is 17 residues. The CDR3 loop is CASGPRTSGSRGYEQYF. The CDR3 coding sequence is TGTGCCAGCGGCCCCCGGACTAGCGGCTCAAGGGGCTACGAGCAGTACTTC.

The CDR3 DNA follows: TGCAGTGCGATCGTCAGGGGGGCCTATAGGGAAGCTTTCTTT. Translating it yields CSAIVRGAYREAFF. The chain employs TRBV20-1 and TRBJ1-1; 7 bases are shared with TRBD1. Trimming removed 6 bases from V and 8 bases from J; junction bases left unmatched: 15. Germline CDR1 is DFQATT and CDR2 is SNEGSKA (reference sequence). The CDR3 covers 14 residues.

This clonotype was recorded a few times. The chain links TRBV29-1 to TRBJ1-1; tentative D call: TRBD1 (6 bases). This CDR3 has 12 amino acids. Between the trimmed V and J ends, which lost 6 bases and 0 bases, there was a span of 8 bases. Germline CDR1 is SQVTM and CDR2 is ANQGSEA. DNA of the CDR3: TGCAGCGTGGGACATATGAACACTGAAGCTTTCTTT. This translates into CSVGHMNTEAFF. The full variable domain, rest sourced from reference TRBV29-1 and TRBJ1-1, is SAVISQKPSRDICQRGTSLTIQCQVDSQVTMMFWYRQQPGQSLTLIATANQGSEATYESGFVIDKFPISRPNLTFSTLTVSNMSPEDSSIYLCSVGHMNTEAFFGQGTRLTVV.

The gene calls are TRBV9 and TRBJ1-1; D call uncertain. Trimming left V 0 bases short and J 1 base short, with 7 bases between. CDR1 and CDR2 (germline): SGDLS, YYNGEE. This CDR3 spans 14 amino acids. The CDR3 DNA reads TGTGCCAGCAGCGTAGGGGTAGAGAACACTGAAGCTTTCTTT. This gives the protein CASSVGVENTEAFF.